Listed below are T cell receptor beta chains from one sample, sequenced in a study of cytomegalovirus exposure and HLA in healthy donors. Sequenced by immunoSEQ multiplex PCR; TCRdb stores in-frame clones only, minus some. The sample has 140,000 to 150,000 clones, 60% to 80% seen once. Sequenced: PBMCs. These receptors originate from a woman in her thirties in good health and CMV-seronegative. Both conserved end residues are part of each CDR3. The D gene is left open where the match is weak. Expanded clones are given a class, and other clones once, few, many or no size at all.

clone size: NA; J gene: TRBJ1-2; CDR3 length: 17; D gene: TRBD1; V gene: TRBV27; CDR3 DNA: TGTGCCAGCAGCGTTTTAGGGAAGACAGGGACTAACTATGGCTACACCTTC; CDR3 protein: CASSVLGKTGTNYGYTF
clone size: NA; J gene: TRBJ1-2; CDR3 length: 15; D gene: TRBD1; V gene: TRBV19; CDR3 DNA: TGTGCCACCCTGACTCCATTCGGGACAGGGAATGGCTACACCTTC; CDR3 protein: CATLTPFGTGNGYTF
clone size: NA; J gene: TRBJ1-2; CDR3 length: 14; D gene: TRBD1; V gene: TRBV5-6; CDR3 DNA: TGTGCCAGCAGCCCTGGGACAGCCCCTAACCGTCACACCTTC; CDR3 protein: CASSPGTAPNRHTF
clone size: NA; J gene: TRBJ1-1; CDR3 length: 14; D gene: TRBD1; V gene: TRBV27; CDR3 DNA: TGTGCCAGCCGGGCAGGGGGCACGAACACTGAAGCTTTCTTT; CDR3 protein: CASRAGGTNTEAFF
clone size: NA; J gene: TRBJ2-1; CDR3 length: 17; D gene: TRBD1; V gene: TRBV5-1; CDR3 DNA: TGCGCCAGCAGCTTGGCCCGACAGGGGAGCACCTACAATGAGCAGTTCTTC; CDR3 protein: CASSLARQGSTYNEQFF
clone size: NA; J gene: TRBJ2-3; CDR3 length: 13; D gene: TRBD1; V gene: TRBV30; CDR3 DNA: TGTGCCTGGAGTACAGGGGGAACAGATACGCAGTATTTT; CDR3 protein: CAWSTGGTDTQYF
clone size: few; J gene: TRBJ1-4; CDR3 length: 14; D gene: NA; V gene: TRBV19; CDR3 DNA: TGTGCCAGTAGTGGACAGCTCCGAGGGGAAAAACTGTTTTTT; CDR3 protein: CASSGQLRGEKLFF
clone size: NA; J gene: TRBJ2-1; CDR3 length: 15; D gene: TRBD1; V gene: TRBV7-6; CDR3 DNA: TGTGCCAGCAGCTTAGGACAGGGGGACTACAATGAGCAGTTCTTC; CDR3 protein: CASSLGQGDYNEQFF
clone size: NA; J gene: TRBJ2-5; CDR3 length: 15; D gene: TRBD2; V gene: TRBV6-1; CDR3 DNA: TGTGCCAGCAGTGAACGAAGCGGGGCGTTGGAGACCCAGTACTTC; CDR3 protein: CASSERSGALETQYF
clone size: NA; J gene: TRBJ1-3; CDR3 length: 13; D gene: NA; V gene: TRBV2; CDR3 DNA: TGTGCCAGCAGCAGGGCCTCTGGAAACACCATATATTTT; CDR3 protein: CASSRASGNTIYF
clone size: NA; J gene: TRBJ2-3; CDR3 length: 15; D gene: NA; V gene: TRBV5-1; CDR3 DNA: TGCGCCAGCAGCTATTCGGGTCCCGGCACAGATACGCAGTATTTT; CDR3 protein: CASSYSGPGTDTQYF